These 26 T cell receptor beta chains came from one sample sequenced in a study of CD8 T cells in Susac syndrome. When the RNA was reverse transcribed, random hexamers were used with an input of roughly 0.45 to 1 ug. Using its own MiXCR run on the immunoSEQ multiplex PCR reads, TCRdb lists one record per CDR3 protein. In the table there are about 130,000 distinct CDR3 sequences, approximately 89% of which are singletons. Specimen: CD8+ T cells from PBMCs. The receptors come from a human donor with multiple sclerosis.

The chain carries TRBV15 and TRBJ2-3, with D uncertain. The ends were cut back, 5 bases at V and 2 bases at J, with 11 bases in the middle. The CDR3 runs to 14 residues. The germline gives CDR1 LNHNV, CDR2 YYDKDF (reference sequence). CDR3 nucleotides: TGTGCCACCAGCCTACTTAGCCACACAGATACGCAGTATTTT. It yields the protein CATSLLSHTDTQYF.

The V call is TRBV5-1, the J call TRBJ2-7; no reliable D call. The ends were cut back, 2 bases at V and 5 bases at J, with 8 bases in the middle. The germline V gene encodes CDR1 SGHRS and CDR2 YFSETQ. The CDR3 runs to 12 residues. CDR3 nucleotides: TGCGCCAGCAGCTTCGGGCGAGACGAGCAGTACTTC. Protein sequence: CASSFGRDEQYF. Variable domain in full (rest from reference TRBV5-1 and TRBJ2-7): KAGVTQTPRYLIKTRGQQVTLSCSPISGHRSVSWYQQTPGQGLQFLFEYFSETQRNKGNFPGRFSGRQFSNSRSEMNVSTLELGDSALYLCASSFGRDEQYFGPGTRLTVT.

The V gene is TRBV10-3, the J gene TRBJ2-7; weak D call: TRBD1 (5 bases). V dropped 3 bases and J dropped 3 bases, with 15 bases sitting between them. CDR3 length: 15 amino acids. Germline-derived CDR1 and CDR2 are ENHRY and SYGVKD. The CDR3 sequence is CAISEGDDSLYEQYF. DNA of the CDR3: TGTGCCATCAGTGAAGGGGATGACAGCCTCTACGAGCAGTACTTC.

CDR3 in DNA: TGTGCCAGCAGCTCGAGGGCCAGCCTCAATAGCAATCAGCCCCAGCATTTT. Its translation is CASSSRASLNSNQPQHF. This chain connects TRBV7-8 to TRBJ1-5, with D hard to call. Trimming pared 4 bases from V and 0 bases from J, leaving 16 bases between. The CDR3 extends over 17 amino acids. CDR1 is SGHVS, CDR2 FQNEAQ, per germline.

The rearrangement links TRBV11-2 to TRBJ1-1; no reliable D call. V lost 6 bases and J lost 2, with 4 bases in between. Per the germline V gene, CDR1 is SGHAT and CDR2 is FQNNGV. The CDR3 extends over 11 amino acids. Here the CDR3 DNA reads TGTGCCAGCAGATTTAACACTGAAGCTTTCTTT. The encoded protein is CASRFNTEAFF.

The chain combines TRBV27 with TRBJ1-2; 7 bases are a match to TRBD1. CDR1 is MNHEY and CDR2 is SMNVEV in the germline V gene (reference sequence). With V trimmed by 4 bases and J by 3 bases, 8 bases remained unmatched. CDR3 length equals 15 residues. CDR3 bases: TGTGCCAGCAGTTCACTGACAGGGAAAGACTATGGCTACACCTTC. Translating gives CASSSLTGKDYGYTF.

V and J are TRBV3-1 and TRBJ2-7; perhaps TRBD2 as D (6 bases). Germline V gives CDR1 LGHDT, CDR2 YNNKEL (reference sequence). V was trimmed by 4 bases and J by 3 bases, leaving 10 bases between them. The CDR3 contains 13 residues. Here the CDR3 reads CASSLGSHYEQYF. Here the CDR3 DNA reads TGTGCCAGCAGCCTCGGGAGCCACTACGAGCAGTACTTC.

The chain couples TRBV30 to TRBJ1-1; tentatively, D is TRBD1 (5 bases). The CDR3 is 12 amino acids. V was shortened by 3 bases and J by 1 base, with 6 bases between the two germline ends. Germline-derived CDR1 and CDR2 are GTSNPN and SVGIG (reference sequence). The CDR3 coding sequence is TGTGCCTGGAGCCAGGGGAACACTGAAGCTTTCTTT. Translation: CAWSQGNTEAFF.

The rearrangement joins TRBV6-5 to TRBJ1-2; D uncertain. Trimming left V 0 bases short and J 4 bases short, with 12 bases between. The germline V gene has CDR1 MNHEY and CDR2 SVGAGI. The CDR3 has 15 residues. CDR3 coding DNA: TGTGCCAGCAGTTACTCAGTCAGGCTTGGCTATGGCTACACCTTC. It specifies CASSYSVRLGYGYTF.

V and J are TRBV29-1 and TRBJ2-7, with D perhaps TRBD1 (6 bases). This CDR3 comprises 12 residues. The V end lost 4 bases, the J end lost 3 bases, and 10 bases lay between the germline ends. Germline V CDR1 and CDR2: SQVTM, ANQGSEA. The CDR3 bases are TGCAGCGTTGGACAGGAGTTCTACGAGCAGTACTTC. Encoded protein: CSVGQEFYEQYF.

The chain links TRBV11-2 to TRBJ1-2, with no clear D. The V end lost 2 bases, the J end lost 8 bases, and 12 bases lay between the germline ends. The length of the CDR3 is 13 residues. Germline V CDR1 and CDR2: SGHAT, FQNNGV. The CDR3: CASSLFVTEGYTF. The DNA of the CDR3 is TGTGCCAGCAGCTTATTTGTGACGGAAGGCTACACCTTC.

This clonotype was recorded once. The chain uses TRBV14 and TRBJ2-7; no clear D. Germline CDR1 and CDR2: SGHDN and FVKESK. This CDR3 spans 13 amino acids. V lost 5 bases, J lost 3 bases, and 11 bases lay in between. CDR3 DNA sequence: TGTGCCAGCAGCAGTCTAAATTACTACGAGCAGTACTTC. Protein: CASSSLNYYEQYF.

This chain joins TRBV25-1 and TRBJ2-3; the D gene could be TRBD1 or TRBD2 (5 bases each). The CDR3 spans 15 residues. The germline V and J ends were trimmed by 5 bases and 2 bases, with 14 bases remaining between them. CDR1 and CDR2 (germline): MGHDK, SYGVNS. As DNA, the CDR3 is TGTGCCAGCAGTCTTGGGGCGGGCTACACAGATACGCAGTATTTT. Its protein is CASSLGAGYTDTQYF.

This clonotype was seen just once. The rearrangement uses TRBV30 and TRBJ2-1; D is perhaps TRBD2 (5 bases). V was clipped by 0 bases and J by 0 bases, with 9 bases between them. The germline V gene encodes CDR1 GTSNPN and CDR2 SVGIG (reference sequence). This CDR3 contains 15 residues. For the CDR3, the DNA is TGTGCCTGGAGTGTTGCTAGCAGCTCCTACAATGAGCAGTTCTTC. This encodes CAWSVASSSYNEQFF.

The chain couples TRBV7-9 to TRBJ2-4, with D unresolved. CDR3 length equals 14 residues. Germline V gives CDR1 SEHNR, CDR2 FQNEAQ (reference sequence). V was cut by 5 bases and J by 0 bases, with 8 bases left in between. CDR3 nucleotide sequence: TGTGCCAGCAGCCCCGCGCTAGCCAAAAACATTCAGTACTTC. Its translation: CASSPALAKNIQYF.

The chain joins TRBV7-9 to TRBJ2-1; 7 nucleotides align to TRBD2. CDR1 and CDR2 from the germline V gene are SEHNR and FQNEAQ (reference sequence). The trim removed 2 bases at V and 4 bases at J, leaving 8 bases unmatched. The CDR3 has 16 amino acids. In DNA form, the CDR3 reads TGTGCCAGCAGCTTATGGCTAGCGGATTCGTACAATGAGCAGTTCTTC. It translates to CASSLWLADSYNEQFF.

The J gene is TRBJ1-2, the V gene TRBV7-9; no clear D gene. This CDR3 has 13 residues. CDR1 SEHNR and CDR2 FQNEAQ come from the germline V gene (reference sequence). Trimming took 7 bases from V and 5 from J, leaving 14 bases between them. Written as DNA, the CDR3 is TGTGCCAGCATCCCAAATGAGTTATATGGCTACACCTTC. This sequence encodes CASIPNELYGYTF. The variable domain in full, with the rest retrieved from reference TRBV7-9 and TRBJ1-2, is DTGVSQNPRHKITKRGQNVTFRCDPISEHNRLYWYRQTLGQGPEFLTYFQNEAQLEKSRLLSDRFSAERPKGSFSTLEIQRTEQGDSAMYLCASIPNELYGYTFGSGTRLTVV.

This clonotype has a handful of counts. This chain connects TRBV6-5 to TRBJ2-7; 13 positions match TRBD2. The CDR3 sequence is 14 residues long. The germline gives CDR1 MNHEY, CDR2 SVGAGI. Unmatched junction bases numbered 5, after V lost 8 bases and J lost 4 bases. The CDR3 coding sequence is TGTGCCAGCGCCATGGGACTAGCGGGATACGAGCAGTACTTC. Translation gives CASAMGLAGYEQYF.

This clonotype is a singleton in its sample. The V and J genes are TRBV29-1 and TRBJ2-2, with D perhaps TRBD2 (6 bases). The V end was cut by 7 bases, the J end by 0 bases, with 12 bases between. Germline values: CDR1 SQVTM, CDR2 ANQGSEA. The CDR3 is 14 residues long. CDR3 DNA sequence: TGCAGCGCTCCGGGACTCACGAACACCGGGGAGCTGTTTTTT. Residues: CSAPGLTNTGELFF.

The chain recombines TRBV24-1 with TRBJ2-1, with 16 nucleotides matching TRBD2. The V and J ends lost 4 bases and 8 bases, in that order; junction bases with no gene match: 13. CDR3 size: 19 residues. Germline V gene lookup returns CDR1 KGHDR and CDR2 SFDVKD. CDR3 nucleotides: TGTGCCACCAGTGAGTCCGGGACTAGCGGGAGGGCAAGGTACTATGAGCAGTTCTTC. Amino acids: CATSESGTSGRARYYEQFF.

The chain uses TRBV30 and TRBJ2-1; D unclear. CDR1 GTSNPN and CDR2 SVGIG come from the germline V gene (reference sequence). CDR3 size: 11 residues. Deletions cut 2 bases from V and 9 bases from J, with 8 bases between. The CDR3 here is CAWSFSAEQFF. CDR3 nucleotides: TGTGCCTGGAGTTTCTCGGCTGAGCAGTTCTTC.

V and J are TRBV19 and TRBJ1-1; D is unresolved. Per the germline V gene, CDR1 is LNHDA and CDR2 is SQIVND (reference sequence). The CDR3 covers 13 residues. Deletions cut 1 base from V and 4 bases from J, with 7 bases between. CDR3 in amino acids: CASSIVSRTEAFF. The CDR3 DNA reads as TGTGCCAGTAGTATAGTGAGTCGCACTGAAGCTTTCTTT. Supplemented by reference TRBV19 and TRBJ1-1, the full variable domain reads DGGITQSPKYLFRKEGQNVTLSCEQNLNHDAMYWYRQDPGQGLRLIYYSQIVNDFQKGDIAEGYSVSREKKESFPLTVTSAQKNPTAFYLCASSIVSRTEAFFGQGTRLTVV.

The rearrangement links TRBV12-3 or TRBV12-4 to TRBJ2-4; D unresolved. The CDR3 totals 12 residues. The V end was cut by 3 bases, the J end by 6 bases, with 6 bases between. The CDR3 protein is CASSLATNIQYF. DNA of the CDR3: TGTGCCAGCAGTTTGGCTACAAACATTCAGTACTTC.

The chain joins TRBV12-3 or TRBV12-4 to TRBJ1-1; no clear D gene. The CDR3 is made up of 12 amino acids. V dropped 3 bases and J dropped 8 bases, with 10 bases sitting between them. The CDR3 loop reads CASSFGWVEAFF. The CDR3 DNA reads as TGTGCCAGCAGTTTTGGGTGGGTAGAAGCTTTCTTT.

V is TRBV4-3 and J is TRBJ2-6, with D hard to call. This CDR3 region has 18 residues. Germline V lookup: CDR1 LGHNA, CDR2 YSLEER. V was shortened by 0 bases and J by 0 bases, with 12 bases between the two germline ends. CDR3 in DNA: TGCGCCAGCAGCCAAGATGGTGGCGGCCTCTCTGGGGCCAACGTCCTGACTTTC. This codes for CASSQDGGGLSGANVLTF.

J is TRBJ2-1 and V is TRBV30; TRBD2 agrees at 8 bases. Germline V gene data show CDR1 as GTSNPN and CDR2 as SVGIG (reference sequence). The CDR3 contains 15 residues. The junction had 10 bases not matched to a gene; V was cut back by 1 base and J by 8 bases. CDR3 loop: CAWSAGTRSGDEQFF. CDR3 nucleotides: TGTGCCTGGAGTGCCGGGACTAGGAGCGGAGATGAGCAGTTCTTC. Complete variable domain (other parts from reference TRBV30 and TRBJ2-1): SQTIHQWPATLVQPVGSPLSLECTVEGTSNPNLYWYRQAAGRGLQLLFYSVGIGQISSEVPQNLSASRPQDRQFILSSKKLLLSDSGFYLCAWSAGTRSGDEQFFGPGTRLTVL.